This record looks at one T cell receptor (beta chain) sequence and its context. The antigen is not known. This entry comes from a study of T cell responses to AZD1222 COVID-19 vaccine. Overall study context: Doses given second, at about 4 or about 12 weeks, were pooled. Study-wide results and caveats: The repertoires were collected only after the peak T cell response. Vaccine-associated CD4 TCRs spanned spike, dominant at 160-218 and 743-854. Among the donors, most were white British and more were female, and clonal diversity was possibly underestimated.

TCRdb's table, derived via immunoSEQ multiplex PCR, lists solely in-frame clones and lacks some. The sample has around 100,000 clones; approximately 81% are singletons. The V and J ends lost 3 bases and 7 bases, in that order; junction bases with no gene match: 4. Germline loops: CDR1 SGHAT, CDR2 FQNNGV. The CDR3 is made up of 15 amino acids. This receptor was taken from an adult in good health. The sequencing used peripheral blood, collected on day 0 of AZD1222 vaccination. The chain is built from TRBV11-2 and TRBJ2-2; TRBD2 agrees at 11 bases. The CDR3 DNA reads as TGTGCCAGCAGCTTTAGCGGGGGGGCGATCGGGGAGCTGTTTTTT. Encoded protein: CASSFSGGAIGELFF.